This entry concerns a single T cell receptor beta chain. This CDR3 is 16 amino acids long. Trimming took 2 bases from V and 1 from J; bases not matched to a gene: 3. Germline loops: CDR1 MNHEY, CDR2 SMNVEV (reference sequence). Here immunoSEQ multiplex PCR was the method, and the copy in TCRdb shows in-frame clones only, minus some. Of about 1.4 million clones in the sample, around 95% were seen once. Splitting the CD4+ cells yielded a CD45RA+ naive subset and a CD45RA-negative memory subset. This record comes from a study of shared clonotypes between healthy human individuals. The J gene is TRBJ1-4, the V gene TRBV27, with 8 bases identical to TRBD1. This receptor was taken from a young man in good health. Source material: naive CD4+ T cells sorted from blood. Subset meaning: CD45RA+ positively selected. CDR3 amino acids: CASSLGTGQTNEKLFF. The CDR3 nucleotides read TGTGCCAGCAGTTTAGGGACAGGTCAAACTAATGAAAAACTGTTTTTT.